The clone carrying this T cell receptor (beta chain) was seen repeatedly, ten times or more. This entry comes from a study of early T cells in non-severe SARS-CoV-2 infection. The overall study: Bulk RNA isolated from unsorted whole blood underwent sequencing; chains were not paired.

There are 14 residues in the CDR3. The germline CDR1 and CDR2 sequences are DFQATT and SNEGSKA (reference sequence). The V end was cut by 3 bases, the J end by 2 bases, with 12 bases between. Unique molecular identifiers were attached to individual cDNA molecules. TCRdb reprocessed the 5' RACE reads with MiXCR, giving one entry per CDR3 protein. The repertoire has just under 65,000 distinct CDR3 sequences, approximately 10% of them found once; the top ten carry roughly 3%. The clonotype originates from an adult who was a healthcare worker with PCR-confirmed SARS-CoV-2 infection or an uninfected control (not recorded which). The sequences come from whole blood, collected at baseline. V usage is TRBV20-1 and J usage is TRBJ2-3; D is unresolved. In DNA form, the CDR3 reads TGCAGTGCTAGGCTAGGACGACCCACAGATACGCAGTATTTT. Residues: CSARLGRPTDTQYF.